This is a list of T cell receptor beta chains from one sample in a study of cytomegalovirus exposure and HLA in healthy donors. TCRdb's table, derived via immunoSEQ multiplex PCR, lists solely in-frame clones and lacks some. In the table there are approximately 190,000 clones, 82% of which are singletons. Sequencing was carried out using PBMCs. These receptors all stem from a boy younger than 10 in good health and CMV-seronegative. CDR3s include the opening cysteine and the closing phenylalanine or tryptophan. The D gene is left open where the match is weak.

d_gene: TRBD1
j_gene: TRBJ2-7
v_gene: TRBV10-3
CDR3nt: TGTGCCATCAGTCTTAAGATCCCGGGACAGACCTCCTACGAGCAGTACTTC
CDR3aa: CAISLKIPGQTSYEQYF

d_gene: TRBD1
j_gene: TRBJ1-1
v_gene: TRBV19
CDR3nt: TGTGCCAGTAGTAGGACAGGGAACACTGAAGCTTTCTTT
CDR3aa: CASSRTGNTEAFF

d_gene: NA
j_gene: TRBJ1-5
v_gene: TRBV6-5
CDR3nt: TGTGCCAGCAGTTACGGGCAGGGCGGTCAGCCCCAGCATTTT
CDR3aa: CASSYGQGGQPQHF

d_gene: NA
j_gene: TRBJ1-5
v_gene: TRBV7-6
CDR3nt: TGTGCCAGCAGCTTAAGGGCAGGGCGGAATAGCAATCAGCCCCAGCATTTT
CDR3aa: CASSLRAGRNSNQPQHF

d_gene: TRBD1
j_gene: TRBJ2-5
v_gene: TRBV5-1
CDR3nt: TGCGCCAGCAGCTCACCCAGGGGGCCGGAGACCCAGTACTTC
CDR3aa: CASSSPRGPETQYF

d_gene: NA
j_gene: TRBJ2-2
v_gene: TRBV4-1
CDR3nt: TGCGCCAGCAGCCCATCGGGACTCTACACCGGGGAGCTGTTTTTT
CDR3aa: CASSPSGLYTGELFF

d_gene: TRBD1
j_gene: TRBJ2-7
v_gene: TRBV27
CDR3nt: TGTGCCAGCAGTTTAACTCTGGGACAGTCCTACGAGCAGTACTTC
CDR3aa: CASSLTLGQSYEQYF

d_gene: NA
j_gene: TRBJ2-7
v_gene: TRBV6-6
CDR3nt: TGTGCCAGCAGTTATCTTCTGGGGGCTTGTTACGAGCAGTACTTC
CDR3aa: CASSYLLGACYEQYF

d_gene: TRBD2
j_gene: TRBJ2-7
v_gene: TRBV27
CDR3nt: TGTGCCAGCAGCACCGGGACTAGCGGCTACGAGCAGTACTTC
CDR3aa: CASSTGTSGYEQYF

d_gene: TRBD1
j_gene: TRBJ1-5
v_gene: TRBV27
CDR3nt: TGTGCCAGCAGTTTAATAGGGACAGGGGATTTTTGGGGCAATCAGCCCCAGCATTTT
CDR3aa: CASSLIGTGDFWGNQPQHF

d_gene: NA
j_gene: TRBJ1-4
v_gene: TRBV7-2
CDR3nt: TGTGCCAGCAGCTCCTCCTTCCCGGAAAAACTGTTTTTT
CDR3aa: CASSSSFPEKLFF